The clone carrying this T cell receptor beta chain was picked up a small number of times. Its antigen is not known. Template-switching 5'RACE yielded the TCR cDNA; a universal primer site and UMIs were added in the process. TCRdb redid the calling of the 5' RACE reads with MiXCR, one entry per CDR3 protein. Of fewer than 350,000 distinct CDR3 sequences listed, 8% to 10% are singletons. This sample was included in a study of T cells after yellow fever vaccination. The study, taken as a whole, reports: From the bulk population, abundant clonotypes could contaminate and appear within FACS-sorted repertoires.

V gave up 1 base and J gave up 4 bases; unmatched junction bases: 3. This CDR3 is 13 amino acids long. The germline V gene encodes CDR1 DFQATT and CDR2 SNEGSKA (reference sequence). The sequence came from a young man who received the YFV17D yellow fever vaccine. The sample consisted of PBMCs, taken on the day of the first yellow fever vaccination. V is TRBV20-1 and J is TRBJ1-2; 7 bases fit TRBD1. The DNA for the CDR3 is TGCAGTGCTAGAGCCGGGACAGCCTATGGCTACACCTTC. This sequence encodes CSARAGTAYGYTF.